This TCR beta chain was identified during a study of T cells in Graves' hyperthyroidism and ophthalmopathy. Germline V gene sequence: CDR1 SGHRS, CDR2 YFSETQ. The CDR3 is 13 residues long. V lost 5 bases, J lost 5 bases, and 10 bases lay in between. Study-wide points: Ophthalmopathy could be told apart from stable hyperthyroidism with a 13 V-J model. Blood also carried most thyroid clonotypes expanded above 0.001.

With respect to this clonotype: Its antigen is still unknown.

Using RNA transcripts as the source, TCR beta CDR3 regions were amplified. First-round RT-PCR of the TCR CDR3 relied on the HTBI primer set. TCRdb reanalysed the multiplex PCR reads using MiXCR and keeps one entry per CDR3 protein. The top ten hold more than 7.5% of the sample, which has approximately 500,000 distinct CDR3 sequences, approximately 44% seen once. The TCR comes from a woman aged 18-30 years with Graves' hyperthyroidism. V gene TRBV5-1 combines with J gene TRBJ1-4; D remains ambiguous. The sequencing sample was made of peripheral blood or thyroid tissue (not recorded which). This chain's CDR3 is CASRDALNEKLFF. CDR3 in DNA: TGCGCCAGCAGGGACGCACTGAATGAAAAACTGTTTTTT.